This T cell receptor beta chain was sequenced for a study of shared clonotypes between healthy human individuals. CDR1 is LNHDA and CDR2 is SQIVND in the germline V gene (reference sequence). The CDR3 spans 11 residues. Trimming removed 7 bases from V and 4 bases from J, with 6 bases in between. Repertoires were generated with immunoSEQ multiplex PCR, while TCRdb's copy carries only in-frame clones and drops some. The sample consists of about 520,000 clones, 78% of them appearing once. Sequencing input: PBMCs. The chain recombines TRBV19 with TRBJ2-3; D unclear. The receptor comes from a woman in her 40s in good health. Some clones in this sample may be carry-over from other donors' samples. Here the CDR3 reads CASTSADTQYF. The CDR3 DNA reads as TGTGCCAGTACGAGCGCAGATACGCAGTATTTT.